The rows below give T cell receptor beta chains drawn from one sample of a study of quantifying T cell responses using KT2 cells. Via MiXCR, TCRdb re-called the UMI-ligation and nested PCR reads, giving one row per CDR3 protein. The table lists under 35,000 distinct CDR3 sequences, 6% to 9.5% of them singletons. The sequenced sample consisted of PBMCs spiked with cells of the T cell clone KT2. The receptor source for this set is a human donor. Both conserved end residues are part of each CDR3. Fields, in order: clone size, D gene, J gene, V gene, CDR3 DNA, CDR3 protein. A D gene is named only where the DNA matches it firmly. Only part of the rows carry a size: once, few, many, or a class if the clone is expanded.

size: NA
D: TRBD2
J: TRBJ2-1
V: TRBV7-8
DNA: TGTGCCAGCAGCTTATCTTGGGGGGGACGGAATGAGCAGTTCTTC
CDR3: CASSLSWGGRNEQFF

size: medium-sized
D: TRBD1
J: TRBJ2-1
V: TRBV9
DNA: TGTGCCAGCAGCGCGACAGGGGCGACCTACAATGAGCAGTTCTTC
CDR3: CASSATGATYNEQFF

size: NA
D: NA
J: TRBJ2-4
V: TRBV5-5
DNA: TGTGCCAGCAGCTTGGGACCTTCCGACAAAAACATTCAGTACTTC
CDR3: CASSLGPSDKNIQYF

size: few
D: TRBD1
J: TRBJ2-5
V: TRBV2
DNA: TGTGCCAGCAGGGTCCGACAGGGGGCGAGGGAGACCCAGTACTTC
CDR3: CASRVRQGARETQYF

size: few
D: TRBD2
J: TRBJ2-1
V: TRBV9
DNA: TGTGCCAGCAGCGCTCCCGAGGGGACTAGCCTTTACAATGAGCAGTTCTTC
CDR3: CASSAPEGTSLYNEQFF

size: few
D: NA
J: TRBJ2-1
V: TRBV30
DNA: TGTGCCTGGAGCAGACCCCCACACCATGAGCAGTTCTTC
CDR3: CAWSRPPHHEQFF

size: few
D: TRBD1
J: TRBJ1-3
V: TRBV6-2/TRBV6-3
DNA: TGTGCCAGCAGTACAGGGGAAGAGGCTGGAAACACCATATATTTT
CDR3: CASSTGEEAGNTIYF

size: many
D: TRBD1
J: TRBJ2-5
V: TRBV6-4
DNA: TGTGCCAGCAGTGACTCACAGGGGGCGCGGGGCGAGACCCAGTACTTC
CDR3: CASSDSQGARGETQYF

size: few
D: TRBD1
J: TRBJ2-7
V: TRBV6-5
DNA: TGTGCCAGCAGCAGGGGCCAAACAGGGGCTCTTTCCTACGAGCAGTACTTC
CDR3: CASSRGQTGALSYEQYF

size: many
D: TRBD2
J: TRBJ2-3
V: TRBV14
DNA: TGTGCCAGCAGCCCTTTACTCAGCGGGAGAAGAGATACGCAGTATTTT
CDR3: CASSPLLSGRRDTQYF

size: many
D: NA
J: TRBJ2-7
V: TRBV20-1
DNA: TGCAGTGCTGACGGAGCTACCCAGGCTTACGAGCAGTACTTC
CDR3: CSADGATQAYEQYF

size: NA
D: NA
J: TRBJ2-1
V: TRBV6-5
DNA: TGTGCCAGCAGTGCCGACGGGAATGAGCAGTTCTTC
CDR3: CASSADGNEQFF

size: many
D: NA
J: TRBJ1-5
V: TRBV6-1
DNA: TGTGCCAGCAGCCTCTCCTTTGATAGCAATCAGCCCCAGCATTTT
CDR3: CASSLSFDSNQPQHF

size: few
D: NA
J: TRBJ1-5
V: TRBV11-2
DNA: TGTGCCAGCAGCTTAGAGAATAGCAATCAGCCCCAGCATTTT
CDR3: CASSLENSNQPQHF

size: few
D: NA
J: TRBJ1-1
V: TRBV5-1
DNA: TGCGCCAGCAGCTTATTCGACGAGAACACTGAAGCTTTCTTT
CDR3: CASSLFDENTEAFF

size: many
D: TRBD1
J: TRBJ2-7
V: TRBV10-3
DNA: TGTGCCATCACCGGGACAGGGGATCGCGAGCAGTACTTC
CDR3: CAITGTGDREQYF

size: few
D: TRBD2
J: TRBJ2-3
V: TRBV6-4
DNA: TGTGCCAGCAGGGGACTAGCGGGGGATACAGATACGCAGTATTTT
CDR3: CASRGLAGDTDTQYF

size: many
D: NA
J: TRBJ1-1
V: TRBV9
DNA: TGTGCCAGCAGCCTCGGGCCCCTTAACACTGAAGCTTTCTTT
CDR3: CASSLGPLNTEAFF

size: few
D: TRBD2
J: TRBJ2-3
V: TRBV20-1
DNA: TGCAGTGCTAGTGTTCCCTGGACTAGCGGGGGGGCCACAGATACGCAGTATTTT
CDR3: CSASVPWTSGGATDTQYF

size: many
D: TRBD1
J: TRBJ1-2
V: TRBV20-1
DNA: TGCAGTGCTAGAGATCAACAGGGGTACGGCTACACCTTC
CDR3: CSARDQQGYGYTF

size: many
D: NA
J: TRBJ2-2
V: TRBV6-5
DNA: TGTGCCAGCACCCCCCGGGACACCACCGGGGAGCTGTTTTTT
CDR3: CASTPRDTTGELFF

size: NA
D: TRBD1
J: TRBJ2-1
V: TRBV12-3/TRBV12-4
DNA: TGTGCCAGCAGCCGGACAGGGGGCATGGGAATAGTTAATGAGCAGTTCTTC
CDR3: CASSRTGGMGIVNEQFF

size: many
D: NA
J: TRBJ2-1
V: TRBV5-4
DNA: TGTGCCAGCAGCTACATTGGGGGCAATGAGCAGTTCTTC
CDR3: CASSYIGGNEQFF

size: NA
D: NA
J: TRBJ1-3
V: TRBV12-3/TRBV12-4
DNA: TGTGCCAGCAGTTTCAGAAACACCATATATTTT
CDR3: CASSFRNTIYF

size: many
D: NA
J: TRBJ2-1
V: TRBV20-1
DNA: TGCAGTGCTAGAAGACGCTCCTACAATGAGCAGTTCTTC
CDR3: CSARRRSYNEQFF

size: NA
D: NA
J: TRBJ2-7
V: TRBV6-5
DNA: TGTGCCAGCAGACTCTCTTTGGAGTACGAGCAGTACTTC
CDR3: CASRLSLEYEQYF

size: NA
D: TRBD1
J: TRBJ1-6
V: TRBV19
DNA: TGTGCCAGTGGAGGGACAGGGGATTCACCCCTCCACTTT
CDR3: CASGGTGDSPLHF

size: NA
D: NA
J: TRBJ2-5
V: TRBV4-1
DNA: TGCGCCAGCAGCCATCCCTTGGGGGGCAGGCGGCAAGAGACCCAGTACTTC
CDR3: CASSHPLGGRRQETQYF

size: NA
D: NA
J: TRBJ1-4
V: TRBV20-1
DNA: TGCAGTGCTAGGTCTGGGACCGCTGCAACTAATGAAAAACTGTTTTTT
CDR3: CSARSGTAATNEKLFF

size: many
D: NA
J: TRBJ1-1
V: TRBV6-5
DNA: TGTGCCAGCAAGCGACAGAACACTGAAGCTTTCTTT
CDR3: CASKRQNTEAFF

size: NA
D: TRBD2
J: TRBJ2-7
V: TRBV20-1
DNA: TGCAGTGCTAGCGTTCCGCTAGCGGGAGGGTACGAGCAGTACTTC
CDR3: CSASVPLAGGYEQYF

size: many
D: NA
J: TRBJ1-2
V: TRBV7-8
DNA: TGTGCCAGCAGCTTAGCGGTTGGCGCTAACTATGGCTACACCTTC
CDR3: CASSLAVGANYGYTF

size: many
D: NA
J: TRBJ2-5
V: TRBV9
DNA: TGTGCCAGCAGCGTAGTGGAGGGCCGGGAGACCCAGTACTTC
CDR3: CASSVVEGRETQYF

size: NA
D: NA
J: TRBJ2-2
V: TRBV9
DNA: TGTGCCAGCAGCGTAGCGGGCCCCGGGGAGCTGTTTTTT
CDR3: CASSVAGPGELFF

size: few
D: NA
J: TRBJ2-7
V: TRBV16
DNA: TGTGCCAGCAGCCACCCGGACAAGGTAGATCTTCCGTACTTC
CDR3: CASSHPDKVDLPYF

size: few
D: NA
J: TRBJ2-3
V: TRBV5-1
DNA: TGCGCCAGCAGCCACCAGCAAAGCTCGAATACGCAGTATTTT
CDR3: CASSHQQSSNTQYF

size: few
D: NA
J: TRBJ2-2
V: TRBV9
DNA: TGTGCCAGCAGCGTAGACCAGGGGTTCACCGGGGAGCTGTTTTTT
CDR3: CASSVDQGFTGELFF

size: NA
D: NA
J: TRBJ2-7
V: TRBV20-1
DNA: TGCAGTGCTAGAGATCCAGTAACCCCCTACGAGCAGTACTTC
CDR3: CSARDPVTPYEQYF

size: NA
D: TRBD2
J: TRBJ2-7
V: TRBV9
DNA: TGTGCCAGCAGCGTCGGGGGGAACTCCTACGAGCAGTACTTC
CDR3: CASSVGGNSYEQYF

size: many
D: NA
J: TRBJ2-5
V: TRBV5-1
DNA: TGCGCCAGCAGCTTGGCCCGGGAGAAAGAGACCCAGTACTTC
CDR3: CASSLAREKETQYF

size: NA
D: TRBD2
J: TRBJ2-2
V: TRBV20-1
DNA: TGCAGTGCTACTAGCGGGGGGAACACCGGGGAGCTGTTTTTT
CDR3: CSATSGGNTGELFF

size: many
D: NA
J: TRBJ2-7
V: TRBV20-1
DNA: TGCAGTGCTAGAGATACAGGGAATACTTACGAGCAGTACTTC
CDR3: CSARDTGNTYEQYF

size: many
D: NA
J: TRBJ2-1
V: TRBV11-2
DNA: TGTGCCAGCAGCAGACTTGCCGATCTATTGTTCTTC
CDR3: CASSRLADLLFF

size: medium-sized
D: NA
J: TRBJ1-1
V: TRBV7-3
DNA: TGTGCCAGCAGCCCCCCAACCTCTATCGTGAACACTGAAGCTTTCTTT
CDR3: CASSPPTSIVNTEAFF

size: many
D: NA
J: TRBJ2-5
V: TRBV20-1
DNA: TGCAGTGCTAGAGACAGTGGGACCCAGTACTTC
CDR3: CSARDSGTQYF

size: NA
D: NA
J: TRBJ2-5
V: TRBV14
DNA: TGTGCCAGCAGCCAGAACAGGGCACAAGAGACCCAGTACTTC
CDR3: CASSQNRAQETQYF

size: many
D: TRBD1
J: TRBJ1-5
V: TRBV11-2
DNA: TGTGCCAGCAGCCTTGACAGGGCTAGCAATCAGCCCCAGCATTTT
CDR3: CASSLDRASNQPQHF

size: NA
D: TRBD2
J: TRBJ2-1
V: TRBV6-1
DNA: TGTGCCAGCAGTGTAACTAGCGTTAGTGAGCAGTTCTTC
CDR3: CASSVTSVSEQFF

size: few
D: NA
J: TRBJ1-3
V: TRBV10-3
DNA: TGTGCCATCAGTGGCGGCAGCTTCTCTGGAAACACCATATATTTT
CDR3: CAISGGSFSGNTIYF

size: NA
D: NA
J: TRBJ2-7
V: TRBV3-1
DNA: TGTGCCAGTACGGGGAGAGCCGGAATTTTTCAGCAGTACTTC
CDR3: CASTGRAGIFQQYF